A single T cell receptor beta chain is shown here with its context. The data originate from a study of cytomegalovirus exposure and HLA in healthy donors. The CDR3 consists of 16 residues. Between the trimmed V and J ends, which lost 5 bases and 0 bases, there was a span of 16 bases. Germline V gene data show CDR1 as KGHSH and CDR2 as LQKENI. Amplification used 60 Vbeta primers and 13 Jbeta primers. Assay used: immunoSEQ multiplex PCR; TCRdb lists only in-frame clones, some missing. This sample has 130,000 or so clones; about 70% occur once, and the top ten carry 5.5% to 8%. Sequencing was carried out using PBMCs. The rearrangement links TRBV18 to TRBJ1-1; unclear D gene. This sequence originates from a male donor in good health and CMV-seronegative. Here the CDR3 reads CASSTIDGVMNTEAFF. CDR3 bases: TGTGCCAGCTCAACGATCGACGGGGTTATGAACACTGAAGCTTTCTTT.